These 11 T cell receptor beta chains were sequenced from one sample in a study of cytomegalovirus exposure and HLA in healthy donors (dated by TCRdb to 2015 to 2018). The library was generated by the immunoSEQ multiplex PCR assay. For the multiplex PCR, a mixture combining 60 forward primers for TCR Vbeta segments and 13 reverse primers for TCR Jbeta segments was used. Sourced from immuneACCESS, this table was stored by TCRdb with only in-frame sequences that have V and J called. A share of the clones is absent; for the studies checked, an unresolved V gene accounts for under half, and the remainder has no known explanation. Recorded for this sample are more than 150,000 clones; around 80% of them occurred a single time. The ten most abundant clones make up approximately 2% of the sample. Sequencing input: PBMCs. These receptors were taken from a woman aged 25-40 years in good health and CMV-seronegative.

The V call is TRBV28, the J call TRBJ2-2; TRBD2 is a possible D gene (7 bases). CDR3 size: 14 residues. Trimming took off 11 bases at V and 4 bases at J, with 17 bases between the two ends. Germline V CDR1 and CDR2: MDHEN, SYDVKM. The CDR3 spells CACERGARTGELFF. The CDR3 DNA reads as TGTGCCTGCGAACGGGGGGCGCGCACCGGGGAGCTGTTTTTT.

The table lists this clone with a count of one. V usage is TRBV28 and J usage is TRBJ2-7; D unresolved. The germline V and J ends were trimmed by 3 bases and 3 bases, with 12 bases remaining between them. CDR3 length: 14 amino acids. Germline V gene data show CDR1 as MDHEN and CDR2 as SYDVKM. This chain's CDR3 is CASSFFHSFYEQYF. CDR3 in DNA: TGTGCCAGCAGTTTTTTTCACTCATTCTACGAGCAGTACTTC.

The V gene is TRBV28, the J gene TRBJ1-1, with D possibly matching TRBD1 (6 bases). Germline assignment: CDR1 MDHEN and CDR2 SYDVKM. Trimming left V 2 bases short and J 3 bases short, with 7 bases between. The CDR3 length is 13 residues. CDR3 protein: CASSLPGDTEAFF. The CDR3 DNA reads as TGTGCCAGCAGTTTACCAGGGGACACTGAAGCTTTCTTT.

The CDR3 sequence: CSAGVERFF. DNA of the CDR3: TGCAGCGCAGGGGTCGAACGGTTCTTC. The V call is TRBV29-1, the J call TRBJ2-1; a weak D match, TRBD1 (6 bases). CDR3 size: 9 residues. V was shortened by 7 bases and J by 15 bases, with 13 bases between the two germline ends. CDR1 is SQVTM, CDR2 ANQGSEA, per germline.

CDR3 protein: CASRGGDREGEQYF. DNA for the CDR3: TGTGCCAGCAGGGGGGGGGACAGGGAGGGCGAGCAGTACTTC. V usage is TRBV28 and J usage is TRBJ2-7; TRBD1 matches 9 bases. Germline lookup yields CDR1 MDHEN and CDR2 SYDVKM. CDR3 size: 14 residues. V lost 6 bases to trimming and J lost 6 bases; unmatched junction nucleotides: 9.

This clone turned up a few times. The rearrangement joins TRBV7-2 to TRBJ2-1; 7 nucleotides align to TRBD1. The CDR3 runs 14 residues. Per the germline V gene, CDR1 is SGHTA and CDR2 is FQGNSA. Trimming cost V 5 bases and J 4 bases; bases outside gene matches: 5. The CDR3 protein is CASSPRQGYNEQFF. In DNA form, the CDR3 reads TGTGCCAGCAGCCCACGACAGGGTTACAATGAGCAGTTCTTC.

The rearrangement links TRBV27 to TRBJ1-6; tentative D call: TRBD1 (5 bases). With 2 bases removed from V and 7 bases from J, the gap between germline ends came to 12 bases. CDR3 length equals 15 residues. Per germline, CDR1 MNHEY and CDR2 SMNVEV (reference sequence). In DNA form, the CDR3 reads TGTGCCAGCAGTTTAGCAGGGTGGGGAAATTCACCCCTCCACTTT. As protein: CASSLAGWGNSPLHF.

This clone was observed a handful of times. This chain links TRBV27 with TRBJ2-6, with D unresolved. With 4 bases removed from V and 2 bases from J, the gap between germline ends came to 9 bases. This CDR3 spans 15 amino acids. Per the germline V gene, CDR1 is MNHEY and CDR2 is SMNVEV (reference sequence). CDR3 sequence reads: CASSYQSTGANVLTF. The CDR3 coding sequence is TGTGCCAGCAGTTACCAGTCGACTGGGGCCAACGTCCTGACTTTC.

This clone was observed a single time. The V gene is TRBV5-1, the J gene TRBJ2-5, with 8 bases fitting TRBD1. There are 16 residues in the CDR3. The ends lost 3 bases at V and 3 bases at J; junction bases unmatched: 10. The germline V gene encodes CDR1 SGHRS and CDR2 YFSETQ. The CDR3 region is CASSWGTGGAEETQYF. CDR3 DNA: TGCGCCAGCAGCTGGGGGACAGGCGGGGCGGAAGAGACCCAGTACTTC.

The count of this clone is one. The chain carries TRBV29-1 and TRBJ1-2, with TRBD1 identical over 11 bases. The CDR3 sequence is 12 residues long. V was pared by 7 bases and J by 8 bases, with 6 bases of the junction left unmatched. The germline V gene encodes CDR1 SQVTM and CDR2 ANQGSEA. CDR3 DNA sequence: TGCAGCGCGAGGACAGGGGGCGAAGGCTACACCTTC. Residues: CSARTGGEGYTF.

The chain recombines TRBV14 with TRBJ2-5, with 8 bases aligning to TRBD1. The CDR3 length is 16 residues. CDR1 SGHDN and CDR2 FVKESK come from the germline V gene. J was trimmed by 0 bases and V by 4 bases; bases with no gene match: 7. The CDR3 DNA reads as TGTGCCAGCAGCCTCCGGACAGGGAAGCACCAAGAGACCCAGTACTTC. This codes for CASSLRTGKHQETQYF.